The present entry profiles one TCR beta chain with its context. No antigen is known for it. The entry originates in a study of early T cells in non-severe SARS-CoV-2 infection. On the study more broadly: Sequenced bulk RNA came from whole blood that was unsorted, and chains were unpaired.

With 6 bases removed from V and 6 bases from J, the gap between germline ends came to 13 bases. The CDR3 consists of 13 residues. Germline V gene sequence: CDR1 LNHDA, CDR2 SQIVND (reference sequence). Broader study findings: Lookups in VDJdb leaned toward anti-spike CD8 responses and missed private and CD4 specificities.

Each single cDNA molecule received a unique molecular identifier. TCRdb used MiXCR to reprocess the 5' RACE reads, holding one entry per CDR3 protein. The sample lists over 70,000 distinct CDR3 sequences, about 15% occurring once. The sequence was collected from an adult who was a healthcare worker with PCR-confirmed SARS-CoV-2 infection or an uninfected control (not recorded which). This sample comprised whole blood, obtained at baseline. V is TRBV19 and J is TRBJ2-3; D is unresolved. The CDR3 DNA reads as TGTGCCAGTAGCCTCCTCCTCGGGGATACGCAGTATTTT. It is translated as CASSLLLGDTQYF.